The rows below give T cell receptor beta chains drawn from one sample of a study of cytomegalovirus exposure and HLA in healthy donors. Generated by immunoSEQ multiplex PCR, the TCRdb table keeps only in-frame clones and is missing some. The sample has 150,000 to 200,000 clones; approximately 86% are singletons. The sample was PBMCs. These receptors all stem from a boy aged 2 to 10 in good health and CMV-seronegative. Both conserved end residues are part of each CDR3. Fields, in order: V gene, J gene, CDR3 length, clone size, D gene, CDR3 DNA, CDR3 protein. A D gene is named only where the DNA matches it firmly. Clone size is shown for a subset of rows, as once, few, many or a class of expanded clone.

v_gene: TRBV19; j_gene: TRBJ1-5; len: 13; abundance: once; d_gene: .; CDR3nt: TGTGCCAGTAGTATAGGAGTGGATCAGCCCCAGCATTTT; CDR3aa: CASSIGVDQPQHF
v_gene: TRBV7-2; j_gene: TRBJ2-1; len: 14; abundance: .; d_gene: TRBD1; CDR3nt: TGTGCCAGCAGCCCACGCCAGGGGGTCAATGAGCAGTTCTTC; CDR3aa: CASSPRQGVNEQFF
v_gene: TRBV5-6; j_gene: TRBJ2-3; len: 14; abundance: .; d_gene: .; CDR3nt: TGTGCCAGCAGCTTGGCCTCGGAGTCAGATACGCAGTATTTT; CDR3aa: CASSLASESDTQYF
v_gene: TRBV4-2; j_gene: TRBJ2-7; len: 16; abundance: .; d_gene: TRBD1; CDR3nt: TGTGCCAGCAGCCAAGCCCGGACAGGGGAGTACTACGAGCAGTACTTC; CDR3aa: CASSQARTGEYYEQYF
v_gene: TRBV5-4; j_gene: TRBJ2-1; len: 15; abundance: once; d_gene: .; CDR3nt: TGTGCCAGCAGCTACACAGGGAACCCCTACAATGAGCAGTTCTTC; CDR3aa: CASSYTGNPYNEQFF
v_gene: TRBV6-5; j_gene: TRBJ2-5; len: 14; abundance: .; d_gene: TRBD1; CDR3nt: TGTGCCAGCAGAATCGACAGGGGGCTGGAGACCCAGTACTTC; CDR3aa: CASRIDRGLETQYF
v_gene: TRBV27; j_gene: TRBJ1-5; len: 16; abundance: .; d_gene: TRBD1; CDR3nt: TGTGCCAGCAGTCCGCTCGGGACAGGGGACAATCAGCCCCAGCATTTT; CDR3aa: CASSPLGTGDNQPQHF
v_gene: TRBV15; j_gene: TRBJ2-7; len: 15; abundance: .; d_gene: TRBD2; CDR3nt: TGTGCCACCCGGAAGACAGCAACCGGGGGGTACGAGCAGTACTTC; CDR3aa: CATRKTATGGYEQYF
v_gene: TRBV10-3; j_gene: TRBJ2-2; len: 12; abundance: .; d_gene: .; CDR3nt: TGTGCCACCTGTCCGGGGGCCGGGGAGCTGTTTTTT; CDR3aa: CATCPGAGELFF
v_gene: TRBV5-1; j_gene: TRBJ1-2; len: 16; abundance: .; d_gene: .; CDR3nt: TGCGCCAGCAGCTTGGAAGGTCTAGTTCGAGGCGGTGGCTACACCTTC; CDR3aa: CASSLEGLVRGGGYTF
v_gene: TRBV28; j_gene: TRBJ1-6; len: 13; abundance: .; d_gene: TRBD1; CDR3nt: TGTGCCAGCAGTAGGACAGGGAATTCACCCCTCCACTTT; CDR3aa: CASSRTGNSPLHF